The T cell receptor (beta chain) under discussion was sequenced for a study of Tregs in tolerant kidney transplant recipients (dated by TCRdb to the late 2010s). With respect to the entire study: The transplants used related donors with nonmyeloablative bone marrow transplantation, and mixed chimerism in the human trials was transient. Sorted recipient Tregs were cultured with irradiated activated donor B cells plus IL-2 for over 15 days, with restimulation on day 11. Once the B cell culture was finished, the cells were sorted into two populations: CD4+CD8-CD25+CD127- and CD4+CD8-4-1BB+CD40L-. Activated donor B cells were produced by an approximately 10-day culture on irradiated CD40L-expressing 3T3 cells in the presence of cyclosporin A and IL-4. Additional Treg samples were obtained from a roughly 3-day mixed lymphocyte reaction with belatacept, in some cases followed by a roughly five-day donor restimulation, before recipient CD4+CD25+CD127- cells were sorted. Antibodies distinguished recipient from donor cells when sorting primary belatacept mixed lymphocyte reaction cultures. The study used TCRbeta sequencing to identify donor-specific regulatory T cells before combined kidney and bone marrow transplantation, then tracked those cells after transplant.

The time point label, as the study defines it: blood sample drawn before combined kidney and bone marrow transplant. The patients were a few recipients of combined kidney and bone marrow transplants from the ITN036ST trial, and samples were available only from these trial subjects. Healthy control blood was processed to PBMCs by Ficoll density gradient and cryopreserved, and patient PBMCs were collected before and after transplant. About this clone: No cognate antigen has been identified for it. Per-base qualities were not stored, and no clone one base away is much larger.

V drops 2 bases and J drops 2 bases, leaving 14 bases in between. The CDR3 measures 16 amino acids from cysteine to phenylalanine. Only CDR3 DNA is held: 48 bases, read in frame from base 1. Reading the germline V gene (reference sequence) gives CDR1 WNHNN and CDR2 SYGVQD. The investigation overall reported the following: Because the PCR primers were changed over time for some patients, nucleotide-level comparison could not be performed across the samples from those patients. Because the study included only a small number of patients, the results must be confirmed in larger populations and under other immunosuppression protocols. Although technical replication error seemed to be minimal, the question of biological reproducibility was not addressed directly. In tolerant patients, donor-specific Tregs expanded more than Tregs overall, which suggests antigen-driven rather than nonspecific expansion. Expanding Tregs with activated donor B cells appeared to identify the most biologically relevant and donor-specific TCRbeta repertoire.

Genomic DNA was extracted from sorted cells with the QIAGEN DNeasy Blood and Tissue Kit for TCRbeta CDR3 sequencing. Through immunoSEQ, high-throughput TCRbeta CDR3 sequencing was done commercially, including PCR amplification with internal controls and bias correction. The original methods were these. Unique productive TCRbeta sequences were defined by CDR3 nucleotide sequence where primers matched, otherwise by CDR3 amino acid sequence with Vbeta and Jbeta genes. A sequence was defined as donor-reactive if the sequence was expanded at least 5-fold in CFSE-low cells compared with unstimulated cells and had a frequency of at least 0.01% in CFSE-low cells. Jensen-Shannon divergence, calculated on the top 100 TCRbeta sequences ranked by frequency, was used to quantify repertoire divergence. For samples with multiple sequencing runs, sorting error was corrected in each run separately before the runs were combined. As stored in TCRdb, this immuneACCESS dataset retains in-frame rearrangements with V and J assigned. A fraction of the clones does not appear; measured against another copy, unresolved V genes explain less than half of the discrepancy, and the remainder lacks a known reason. For V, J and clone size, that table is used; D and trimming come from the DNA. This sample gives about 5,600 clones in total; roughly 90% of them show up just once. The ten largest clones capture about 3.5% of the sample.

The source material was Tregs from blood cultured with allogeneic cells, sampled before the transplant. The sequence joins TRBV10-1 to TRBJ2-3; the D gene is tentatively TRBD1 or TRBD2, each matching 5 bases. This TCR was recovered from a human patient who received a combined kidney and bone marrow transplant. The DNA is as follows: TGCGCCAGCAGTGAGATGTTGGGGACCCACACAGATACGCAGTATTTT. This yields the protein CASSEMLGTHTDTQYF.